This T cell receptor beta chain was recovered during a study of blood T cell repertoires in COVID-19. As for the study in general: COVID-19 samples, acute and convalescent, were from the United States, Italy and Spain. PBMCs, B-cell-depleted T cells, or T cells provided the cDNA or gDNA that made up the material.

Original handling: From reference gene primer amplification, estimates of nucleated cell counts were derived. The assay was immunoSEQ multiplex PCR, and TCRdb's table has in-frame clones only and misses some. That table furnishes V, J and clone size, whereas the DNA furnished D and trimming. The repertoire holds about 300,000 clones, approximately 86% seen once, with 1% to 1.5% in the top ten. V shed 3 bases and J 2 bases; nucleotides not matched to a gene: 6. The CDR3 contains 16 residues. Germline assignment: CDR1 KGHSH and CDR2 LQKENI. The sample was peripheral blood. The sequence derives from a man between 65 and 80 years old with acute or convalescent COVID-19. This sequence joins TRBV18 and TRBJ2-1, with 8 bases aligning to TRBD2. The CDR3 region has the DNA TGTGCCAGCTCACCTACTACTAGCGGAACCTACAATGAGCAGTTCTTC. Its protein product is CASSPTTSGTYNEQFF.